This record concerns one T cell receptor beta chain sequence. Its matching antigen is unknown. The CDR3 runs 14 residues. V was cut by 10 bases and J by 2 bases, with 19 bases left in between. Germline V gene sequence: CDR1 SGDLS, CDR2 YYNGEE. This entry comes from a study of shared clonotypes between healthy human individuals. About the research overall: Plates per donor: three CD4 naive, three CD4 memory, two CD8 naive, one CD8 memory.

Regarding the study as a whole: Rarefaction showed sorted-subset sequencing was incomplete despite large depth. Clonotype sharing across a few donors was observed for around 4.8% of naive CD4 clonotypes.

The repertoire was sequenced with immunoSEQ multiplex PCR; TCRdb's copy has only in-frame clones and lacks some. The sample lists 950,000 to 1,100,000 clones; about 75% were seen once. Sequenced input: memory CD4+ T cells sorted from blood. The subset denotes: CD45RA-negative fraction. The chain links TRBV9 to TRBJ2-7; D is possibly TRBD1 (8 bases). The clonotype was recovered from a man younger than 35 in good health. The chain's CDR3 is CALGGTGSTYEQYF. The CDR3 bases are TGTGCCCTGGGGGGGACAGGATCTACCTACGAGCAGTACTTC.